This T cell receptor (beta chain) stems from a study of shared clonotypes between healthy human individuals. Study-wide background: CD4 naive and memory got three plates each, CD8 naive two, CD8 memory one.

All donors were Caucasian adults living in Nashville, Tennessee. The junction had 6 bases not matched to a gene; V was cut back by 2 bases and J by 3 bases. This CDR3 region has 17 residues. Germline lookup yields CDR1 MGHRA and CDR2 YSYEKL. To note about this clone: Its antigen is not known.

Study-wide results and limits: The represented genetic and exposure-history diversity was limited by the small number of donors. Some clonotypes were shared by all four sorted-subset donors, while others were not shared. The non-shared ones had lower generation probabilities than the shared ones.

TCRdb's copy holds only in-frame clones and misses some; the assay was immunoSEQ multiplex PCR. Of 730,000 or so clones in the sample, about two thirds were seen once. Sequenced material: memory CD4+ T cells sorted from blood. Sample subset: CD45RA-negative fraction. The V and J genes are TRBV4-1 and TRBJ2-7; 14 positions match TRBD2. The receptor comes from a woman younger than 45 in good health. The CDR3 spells CASSQPTSGRDNYEQYF. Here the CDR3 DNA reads TGCGCCAGCAGCCAACCGACTAGCGGGAGGGATAACTACGAGCAGTACTTC.